Following are 19 T cell receptor beta chains from one sample sequenced in a study of T cells in Graves' hyperthyroidism and ophthalmopathy. Template material for amplifying TCR beta CDR3 regions consisted of RNA transcripts. First-round RT-PCR with HTBI primers amplified the TCR CDR3 region. One entry per CDR3 protein, called by TCRdb with MiXCR from the multiplex PCR reads. The sample records 300,000 to 400,000 distinct CDR3 sequences, around 14% being singletons. The specimen was blood. All receptors derive from a woman aged 18-29 years with Graves' hyperthyroidism.

At least ten counts were recorded for this clonotype. The genes are TRBV5-6 and TRBJ2-7; D is uncertain. CDR3 length equals 16 residues. The V end was cut by 0 bases, the J end by 0 bases, with 13 bases between. The germline V gene has CDR1 SGHDT and CDR2 YYEEEE. The CDR3 DNA reads as TGTGCCAGCAGCTTGGATCGTCAGCCCAGCTCCTACGAGCAGTACTTC. Translated, it gives CASSLDRQPSSYEQYF.

The chain uses TRBV6-2 or TRBV6-3 and TRBJ2-3, with TRBD2 identical over 8 bases. The CDR3 consists of 17 residues. The J segment lost 5 bases and the V segment lost 2 bases, leaving 12 bases of the junction unmatched. The germline V gene encodes CDR1 MNHEY and CDR2 SVGEGT. Here the CDR3 reads CASSYPPSGAGVDTQYF. As DNA, the CDR3 is TGTGCCAGCAGTTACCCCCCCAGCGGAGCGGGAGTAGATACGCAGTATTTT.

Comments on this clonotype: One base away lies a much larger clone, so this may be a sequencing read error. This chain links TRBV27 with TRBJ1-1; D is perhaps TRBD1 (6 bases). This CDR3 is built from 21 residues. The germline gives CDR1 MNHEY, CDR2 SMNVEV (reference sequence). CDR3 bases: TGTACCAGCAGTAGGACTCAACTGGGACACCAAAGGATAAGGGTGAATTCTACGGCTTTCTTT. Its protein product is CTSSRTQLGHQRIRVNSTAFF.

This clonotype was recorded many times. This chain uses TRBV27 with TRBJ1-1, with D unresolved. The CDR3 runs to 13 residues. V shed 6 bases and J shed 1 base, with 9 bases lying between them. Germline loops: CDR1 MNHEY, CDR2 SMNVEV (reference sequence). Here the CDR3 DNA reads TGTGCCAGCAGAAGGAGGGAGAACACTGAAGCTTTCTTT. Encoded protein: CASRRRENTEAFF.

This clonotype has at least ten counts. This chain links TRBV28 with TRBJ2-7; D unresolved. V lost 5 bases and J 7 bases, leaving 18 bases between the germline ends. Germline lookup yields CDR1 MDHEN and CDR2 SYDVKM. CDR3 length: 14 amino acids. The CDR3 DNA is TGTGCCAGCAGTATCCCCGGGCCCTATGTAGAGCAGTACTTC. Amino acids: CASSIPGPYVEQYF.

This clonotype was seen only a few times. The chain links TRBV24-1 to TRBJ2-2; 8 bases map to TRBD2. Trimming at V came to 5 bases and at J to 4 bases, leaving 5 bases not matched to a gene. CDR1 KGHDR and CDR2 SFDVKD come from the germline V gene. The CDR3 runs 15 residues. CDR3 nucleotide sequence: TGTGCCACCAGTGGCGGGGGGAGAAGCACCGGGGAGCTGTTTTTT. Its protein is CATSGGGRSTGELFF.

This clonotype was seen many times. This chain connects TRBV7-2 to TRBJ1-3, with D perhaps TRBD1 (6 bases). The V gene's germline CDR1 is SGHTA and CDR2 FQGNSA. Trimming pared 3 bases from V and 7 bases from J, leaving 13 bases between. The CDR3 has 14 amino acids. The CDR3 DNA is TGTGCCAGCAGCTTGGATTGGGGGGCGAACACCATATATTTT. Amino acids: CASSLDWGANTIYF.

This clonotype was counted ten times or more. The chain has TRBV6-2 or TRBV6-3 and TRBJ2-3; 14 positions agree with TRBD2. The ends lost 8 bases at V and 3 bases at J; junction bases unmatched: 4. The CDR3 covers 15 residues. CDR1 MNHEY and CDR2 SVGEGT come from the germline V gene. As DNA, the CDR3 is TGTGCCAGCCGACTAGCGGGAGGGCCGACAGATACGCAGTATTTT. This translates into CASRLAGGPTDTQYF.

This clonotype came up many times. V and J are TRBV12-3 or TRBV12-4 and TRBJ2-7; D might be TRBD2 (6 bases). The CDR3 sequence is 14 residues long. Trimming cost V 8 bases and J 2 bases, with 16 bases left between them. This CDR3 is CASLPGGGAYEQYF. The CDR3 bases are TGTGCCAGCCTTCCCGGGGGTGGGGCCTACGAGCAGTACTTC.

This clonotype was counted many times. The V and J genes are TRBV20-1 and TRBJ1-1, with D possibly being TRBD1 (5 bases). Germline V gene data show CDR1 as DFQATT and CDR2 as SNEGSKA (reference sequence). The CDR3 runs 13 residues. Trimming removed 5 bases at V and 2 bases at J, with 12 bases between. CDR3 in amino acids: CSAPRDYNTEAFF. The CDR3 nucleotides are TGCAGTGCTCCCCGGGACTATAACACTGAAGCTTTCTTT.

In this sample, this clonotype turned up many times. V usage is TRBV7-3 and J usage is TRBJ2-1; D is possibly TRBD1 or TRBD2 (6 bases each). CDR3 size: 17 residues. With 5 bases removed from V and 4 bases from J, the gap between germline ends came to 21 bases. CDR1 is SGHTA and CDR2 is FQGTGA in the germline V gene. CDR3 bases: TGTGCCAGCAGCCCTGGACTACAGGGCACCTCGTACAATGAGCAGTTCTTC. Amino acid sequence: CASSPGLQGTSYNEQFF.

This clonotype was picked up a small number of times. The chain is built from TRBV20-1 and TRBJ1-1; D uncertain. The CDR3 covers 14 residues. V was shortened by 3 bases and J by 2 bases, with 13 bases between the two germline ends. Germline V gene sequence: CDR1 DFQATT, CDR2 SNEGSKA (reference sequence). CDR3 sequence: CSARLGQANTEAFF. CDR3 in DNA: TGCAGTGCTAGGCTTGGGCAGGCAAACACTGAAGCTTTCTTT.

The chain uses TRBV7-9 and TRBJ2-1, with D maybe TRBD2 (6 bases). Trimming shortened V by 11 bases and J by 9 bases, and 14 bases separated the two germline ends. The germline gives CDR1 SEHNR, CDR2 FQNEAQ (reference sequence). The CDR3 is made up of 11 amino acids. CDR3 residues: CAAREEGEQFF. DNA for the CDR3: TGTGCCGCCCGAGAGGAGGGTGAGCAGTTCTTC.

At least ten counts were recorded for this clonotype. The chain joins TRBV6-1 to TRBJ1-1; a weak D match, TRBD1 (5 bases). Trimming took 3 bases from V and 0 from J, leaving 11 bases between them. There are 15 residues in the CDR3. Germline V gene lookup returns CDR1 MNHNS and CDR2 SASEGT. The CDR3 nucleotides read TGTGCCAGCAGTGACTTGGGGACCATGAACACTGAAGCTTTCTTT. It translates to CASSDLGTMNTEAFF.

This clonotype was counted at least ten times. This chain links TRBV28 with TRBJ1-4; 8 nucleotides agree with TRBD1. V shed 1 base, J shed 3 bases, and the junction held 4 bases outside the gene matches. This CDR3 contains 16 residues. CDR1 and CDR2 (germline): MDHEN, SYDVKM. In DNA form, the CDR3 reads TGTGCCAGCAGTTTATTTCAGGGGGCGTCTAATGAAAAACTGTTTTTT. Translating it yields CASSLFQGASNEKLFF.

This clonotype was observed at least ten times. The chain couples TRBV3-1 to TRBJ2-1; possibly TRBD2 for D (6 bases). The V gene's germline CDR1 is LGHDT and CDR2 YNNKEL (reference sequence). The CDR3 sequence is 17 residues long. V lost 4 bases to trimming and J lost 1 base, with 17 bases between them. The CDR3 DNA follows: TGTGCCAGCAGCCGTGATTTGGGGACTGGATCCTACAATGAGCAGTTCTTC. Amino acid sequence: CASSRDLGTGSYNEQFF.

This clonotype was observed at least ten times. The V gene is TRBV24-1, the J gene TRBJ2-1; TRBD2 is a possible D gene (5 bases). Trimming took off 3 bases at V and 7 bases at J, with 15 bases between the two ends. Germline V lookup: CDR1 KGHDR, CDR2 SFDVKD. The CDR3 has 15 amino acids. CDR3 nucleotide sequence: TGTGCCACCAGTGATCCAGGACTGGGGTGGAATGAGCAGTTCTTC. Protein product: CATSDPGLGWNEQFF.

This clonotype was detected many times. The chain carries TRBV2 and TRBJ1-6; a weak D match, TRBD1 (5 bases). With 10 bases removed from V and 9 bases from J, the gap between germline ends came to 10 bases. CDR3 length equals 11 residues. The germline V gene encodes CDR1 SNHLY and CDR2 FYNNEI. In nucleotides, the CDR3 is TGTGCCAACGGGGGTCCTTCACCCCTCCACTTT. Translating it yields CANGGPSPLHF.

This clonotype was detected many times. The genes are TRBV7-9 and TRBJ1-2; tentatively, D is TRBD1 (5 bases). The ends were cut back, 4 bases at V and 4 bases at J, with 22 bases in the middle. CDR1 is SEHNR, CDR2 FQNEAQ, per germline (reference sequence). This CDR3 has 17 amino acids. DNA of the CDR3: TGTGCCAGCAGCTATAACCCTGGACCTGGGACCTCCTATGGCTACACCTTC. Amino acid sequence: CASSYNPGPGTSYGYTF.